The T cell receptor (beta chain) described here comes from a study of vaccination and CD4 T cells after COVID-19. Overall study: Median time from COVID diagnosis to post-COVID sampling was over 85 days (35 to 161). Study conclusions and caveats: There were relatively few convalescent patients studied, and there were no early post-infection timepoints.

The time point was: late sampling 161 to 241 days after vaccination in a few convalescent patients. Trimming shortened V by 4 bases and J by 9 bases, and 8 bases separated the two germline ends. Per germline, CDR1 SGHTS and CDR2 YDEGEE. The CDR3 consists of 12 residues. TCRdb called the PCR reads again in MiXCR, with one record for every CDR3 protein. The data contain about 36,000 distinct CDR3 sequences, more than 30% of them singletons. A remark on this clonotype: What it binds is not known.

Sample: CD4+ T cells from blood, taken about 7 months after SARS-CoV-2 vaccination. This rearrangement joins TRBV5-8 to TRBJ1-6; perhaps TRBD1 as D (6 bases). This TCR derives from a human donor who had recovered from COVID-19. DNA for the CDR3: TGTGCCAGCAGCGAAGGGGGTTCACCCCTCCACTTT. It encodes CASSEGGSPLHF.